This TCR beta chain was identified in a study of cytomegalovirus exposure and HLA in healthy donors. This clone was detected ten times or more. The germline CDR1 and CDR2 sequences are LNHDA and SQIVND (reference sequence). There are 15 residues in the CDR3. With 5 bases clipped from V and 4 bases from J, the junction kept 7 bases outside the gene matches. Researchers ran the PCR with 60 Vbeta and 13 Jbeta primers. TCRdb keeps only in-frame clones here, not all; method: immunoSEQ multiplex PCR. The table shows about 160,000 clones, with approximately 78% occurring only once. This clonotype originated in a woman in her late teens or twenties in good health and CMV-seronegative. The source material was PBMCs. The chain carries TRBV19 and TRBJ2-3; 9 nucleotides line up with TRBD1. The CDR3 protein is CASSPQGAKPDTQYF. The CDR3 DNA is TGTGCCAGTAGTCCACAGGGGGCTAAGCCAGATACGCAGTATTTT.